The T cell receptor (beta chain) described here comes from a study of T cell responses to AZD1222 COVID-19 vaccine. The CDR3 is made up of 17 amino acids. Germline V gene data show CDR1 as SGHTA and CDR2 as FQGNSA. V lost 3 bases, J lost 3 bases, and 12 bases stayed unmatched. Repertoires were generated with immunoSEQ multiplex PCR, while TCRdb's copy carries only in-frame clones and drops some. The sample holds 120,000 or so clones; roughly 91% are singletons and the top ten take more than 9.5%. General observations from the study: Across the whole spike, CD4 TCRs peaked at regions 160-218 and 743-854. Spike-specific TCR repertoires showed rising breadth and depth after two AZD1222 doses. Possibly, clonal diversity was underestimated; donors were largely white British and included more females.

About this clone: As yet, its antigen is unknown.

The chain links TRBV7-2 to TRBJ2-7; 9 bases align to TRBD2. The TCR sequence derives from an adult in good health. Sequencing used peripheral blood, obtained on day 0 of MenACWY control vaccination. In DNA, the CDR3 is TGTGCCAGCAGCTTGACGGGGGGCAGGCGGGAGGGCTACGAGCAGTACTTC. Its translation: CASSLTGGRREGYEQYF.